The clone carrying this T cell receptor beta chain was recorded many times. Other DNA variants within this sample encode the same CDR3. Treatment in this sample: oral pan-JAK inhibitor, 5-10 mg twice daily. Collection of lesional scalp punch biopsies and peripheral blood was performed in alopecia areata patients. It was cDNA, reverse transcribed from extracted RNA, that served as the sequencing template. This table comes from immunoSEQ multiplex PCR, and its TCRdb copy is limited to in-frame clones, with some not included. In the table there are 180,000 or so clones, less than 70% of which are singletons. In germline, CDR1 is PRHDT, CDR2 FYEKMQ (reference sequence). CDR3 length: 14 amino acids. Deletions cut 1 base from V and 4 bases from J, with 7 bases between. The data stem from a study of CD8+ T cells in alopecia areata.

The source is a human donor with alopecia areata. V is TRBV13 and J is TRBJ2-2; D not resolved. Material: CD8+ T cells sorted from blood, obtained at week 24, from a patient treated with tofacitinib. Here the CDR3 reads CASSLDRPTGELFF. The CDR3 nucleotides are TGTGCCAGCAGCTTAGACAGACCCACCGGGGAGCTGTTTTTT.